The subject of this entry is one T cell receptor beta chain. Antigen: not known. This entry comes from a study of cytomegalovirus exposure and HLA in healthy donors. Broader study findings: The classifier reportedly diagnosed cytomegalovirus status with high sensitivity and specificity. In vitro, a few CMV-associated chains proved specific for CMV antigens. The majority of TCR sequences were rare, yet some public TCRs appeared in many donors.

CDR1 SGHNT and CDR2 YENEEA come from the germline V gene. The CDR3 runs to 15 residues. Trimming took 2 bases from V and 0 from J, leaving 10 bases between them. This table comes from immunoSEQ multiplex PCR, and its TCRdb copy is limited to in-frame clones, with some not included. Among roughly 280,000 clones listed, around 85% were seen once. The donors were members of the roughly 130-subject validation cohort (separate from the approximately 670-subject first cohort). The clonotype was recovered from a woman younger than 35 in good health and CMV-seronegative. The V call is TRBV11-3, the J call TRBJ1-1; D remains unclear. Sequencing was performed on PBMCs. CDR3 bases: TGTGCCAGCAGCTTAACGGGAGAGGTGAACACTGAAGCTTTCTTT. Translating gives CASSLTGEVNTEAFF.